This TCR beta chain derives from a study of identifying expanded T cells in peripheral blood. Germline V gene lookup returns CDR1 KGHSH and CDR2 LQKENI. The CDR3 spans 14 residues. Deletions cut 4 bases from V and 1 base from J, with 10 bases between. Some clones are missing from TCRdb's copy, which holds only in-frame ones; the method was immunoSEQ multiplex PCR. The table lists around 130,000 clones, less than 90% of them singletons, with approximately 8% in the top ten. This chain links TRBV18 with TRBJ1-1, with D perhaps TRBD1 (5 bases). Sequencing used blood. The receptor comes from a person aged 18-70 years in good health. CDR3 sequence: CASSQRGQNTEAFF. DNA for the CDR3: TGTGCCAGCTCACAGCGGGGCCAGAACACTGAAGCTTTCTTT.